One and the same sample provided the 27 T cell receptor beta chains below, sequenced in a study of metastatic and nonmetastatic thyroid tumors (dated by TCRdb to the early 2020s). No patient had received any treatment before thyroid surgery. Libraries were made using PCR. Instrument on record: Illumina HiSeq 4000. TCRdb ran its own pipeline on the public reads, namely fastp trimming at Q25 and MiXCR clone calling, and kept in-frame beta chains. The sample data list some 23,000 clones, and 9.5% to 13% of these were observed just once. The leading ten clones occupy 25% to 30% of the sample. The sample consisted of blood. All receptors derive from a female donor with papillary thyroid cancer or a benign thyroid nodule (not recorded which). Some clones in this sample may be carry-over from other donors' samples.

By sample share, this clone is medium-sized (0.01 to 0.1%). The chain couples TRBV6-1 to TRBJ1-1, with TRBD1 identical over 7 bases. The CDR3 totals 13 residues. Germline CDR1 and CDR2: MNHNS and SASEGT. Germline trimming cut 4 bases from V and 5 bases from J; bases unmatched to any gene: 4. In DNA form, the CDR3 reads TGTGCCAGCAGTGGCGAACAGGGGACTGAAGCTTTCTTT. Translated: CASSGEQGTEAFF.

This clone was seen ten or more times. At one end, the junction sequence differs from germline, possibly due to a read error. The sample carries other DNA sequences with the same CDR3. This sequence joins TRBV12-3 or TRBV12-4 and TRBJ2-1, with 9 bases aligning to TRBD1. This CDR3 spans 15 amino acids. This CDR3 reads CASSPAGQGSNEQFF. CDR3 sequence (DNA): TGTGCCAGCAGTCCTGCGGGACAGGGATCCAATGAGCAATTCTTC.

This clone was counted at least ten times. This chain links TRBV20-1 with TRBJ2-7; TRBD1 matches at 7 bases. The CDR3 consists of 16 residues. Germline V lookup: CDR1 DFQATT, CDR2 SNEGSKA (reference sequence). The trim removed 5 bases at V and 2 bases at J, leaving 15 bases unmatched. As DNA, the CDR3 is TGCAGTGCTTTTCCCCCCTTTACAGGGGCTACCTACGAGCAGTACTTC. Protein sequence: CSAFPPFTGATYEQYF.

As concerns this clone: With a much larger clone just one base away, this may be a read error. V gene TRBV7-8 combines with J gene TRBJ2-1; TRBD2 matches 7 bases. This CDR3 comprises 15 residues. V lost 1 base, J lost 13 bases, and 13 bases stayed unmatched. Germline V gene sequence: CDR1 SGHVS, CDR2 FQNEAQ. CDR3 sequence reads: CASSLDWRELSDQFF. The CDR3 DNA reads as TGTGCCAGCAGCTTAGATTGGCGGGAGCTTAGTGATCAGTTCTTC. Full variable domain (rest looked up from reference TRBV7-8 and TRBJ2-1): GAGVSQSPRYKVAKRGQDVALRCDPISGHVSLFWYQQALGQGPEFLTYFQNEAQLDKSGLPSDRFFAERPEGSVSTLKIQRTQQEDSAVYLCASSLDWRELSDQFFGPGTRLTVL.

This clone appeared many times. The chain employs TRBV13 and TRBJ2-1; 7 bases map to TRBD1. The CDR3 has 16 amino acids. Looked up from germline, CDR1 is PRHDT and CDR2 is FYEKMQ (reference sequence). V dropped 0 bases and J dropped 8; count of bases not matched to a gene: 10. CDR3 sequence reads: CASSLGTGISGDEQFF. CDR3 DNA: TGTGCCAGCAGCTTAGGGACAGGGATAAGCGGCGATGAGCAGTTCTTC.

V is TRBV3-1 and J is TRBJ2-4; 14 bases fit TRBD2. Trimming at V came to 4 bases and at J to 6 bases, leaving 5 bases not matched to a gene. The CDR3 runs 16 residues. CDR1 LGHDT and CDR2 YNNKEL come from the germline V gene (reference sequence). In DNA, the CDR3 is TGTGCCAGCAGCCTGGGGACTAGCGGGAGTCTAAACATTCAGTACTTC. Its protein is CASSLGTSGSLNIQYF.

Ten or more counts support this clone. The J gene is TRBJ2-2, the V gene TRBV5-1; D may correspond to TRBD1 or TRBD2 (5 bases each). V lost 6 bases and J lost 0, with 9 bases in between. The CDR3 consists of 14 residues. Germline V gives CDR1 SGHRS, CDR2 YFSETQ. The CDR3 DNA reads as TGCGCCAGCATCGAGGGGACGAACACCGGGGAGCTGTTTTTT. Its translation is CASIEGTNTGELFF. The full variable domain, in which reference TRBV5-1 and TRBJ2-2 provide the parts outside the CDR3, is KAGVTQTPRYLIKTRGQQVTLSCSPISGHRSVSWYQQTPGQGLQFLFEYFSETQRNKGNFPGRFSGRQFSNSRSEMNVSTLELGDSALYLCASIEGTNTGELFFGEGSRLTVL.

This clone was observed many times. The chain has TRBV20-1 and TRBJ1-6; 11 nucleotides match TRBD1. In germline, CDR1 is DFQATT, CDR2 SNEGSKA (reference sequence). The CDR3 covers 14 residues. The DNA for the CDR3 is TGCCTAGGACAGGGGGCGAACTATAATTCACCCCTCCACTTT. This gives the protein CLGQGANYNSPLHF.

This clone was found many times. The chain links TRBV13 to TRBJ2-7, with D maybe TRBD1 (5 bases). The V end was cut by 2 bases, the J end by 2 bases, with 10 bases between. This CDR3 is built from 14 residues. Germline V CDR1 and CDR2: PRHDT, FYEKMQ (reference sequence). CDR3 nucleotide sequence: TGTGCCAGCAGCTTAATTGGGGCGGCCTACGAGCAGTACTTC. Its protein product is CASSLIGAAYEQYF.

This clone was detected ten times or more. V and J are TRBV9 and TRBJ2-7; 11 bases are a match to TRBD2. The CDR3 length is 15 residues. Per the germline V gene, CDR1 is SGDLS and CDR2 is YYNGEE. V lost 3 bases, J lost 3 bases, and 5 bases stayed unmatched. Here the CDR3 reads CASSGTGTSGYEQYF. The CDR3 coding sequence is TGTGCCAGCAGCGGGACCGGGACTAGCGGCTACGAGCAGTACTTC.

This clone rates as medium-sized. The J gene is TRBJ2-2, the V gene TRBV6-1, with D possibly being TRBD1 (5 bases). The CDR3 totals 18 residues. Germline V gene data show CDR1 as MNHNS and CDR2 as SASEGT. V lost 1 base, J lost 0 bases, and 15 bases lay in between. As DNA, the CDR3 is TGTGCCAGCAGTGAAGGTCCAGGGAATGTACCGAACACCGGGGAGCTGTTTTTT. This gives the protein CASSEGPGNVPNTGELFF.

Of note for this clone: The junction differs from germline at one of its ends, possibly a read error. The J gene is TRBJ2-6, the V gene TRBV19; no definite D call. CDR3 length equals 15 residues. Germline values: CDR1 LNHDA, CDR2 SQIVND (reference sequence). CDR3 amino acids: CASMIGRSGANVLTF. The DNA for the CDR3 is TGTGCCAGTATGATCGGCCGCTCTGGTGCCAACGTCCTGACTTTC.

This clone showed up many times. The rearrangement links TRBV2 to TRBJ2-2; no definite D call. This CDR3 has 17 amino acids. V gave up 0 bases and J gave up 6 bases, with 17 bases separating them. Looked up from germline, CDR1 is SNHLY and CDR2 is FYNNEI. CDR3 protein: CASSEAYGVGFPGELFF. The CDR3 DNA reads TGTGCCAGCAGTGAAGCGTATGGGGTAGGATTTCCCGGGGAGCTGTTTTTT.

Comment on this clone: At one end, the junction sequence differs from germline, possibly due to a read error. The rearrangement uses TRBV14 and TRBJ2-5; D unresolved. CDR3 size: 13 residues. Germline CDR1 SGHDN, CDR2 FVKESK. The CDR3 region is CTSSPELGETQYF. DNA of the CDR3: TGTACCAGCAGCCCTGAACTGGGGGAGACCCAGTACTTC.

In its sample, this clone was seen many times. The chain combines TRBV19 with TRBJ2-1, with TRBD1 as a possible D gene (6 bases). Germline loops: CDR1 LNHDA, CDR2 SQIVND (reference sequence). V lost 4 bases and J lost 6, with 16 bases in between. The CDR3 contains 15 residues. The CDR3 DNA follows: TGTGCCAGTAGTACGTCGGTGGGGGCTGGCAATGAGCAGTTCTTC. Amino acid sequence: CASSTSVGAGNEQFF.

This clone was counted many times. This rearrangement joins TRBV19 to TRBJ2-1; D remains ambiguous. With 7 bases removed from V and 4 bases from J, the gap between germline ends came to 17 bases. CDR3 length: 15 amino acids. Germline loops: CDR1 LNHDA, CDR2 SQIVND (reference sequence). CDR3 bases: TGTGCCAGTAAAGGCACACAGCTCGGATACAATGAGCAGTTCTTC. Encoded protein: CASKGTQLGYNEQFF.

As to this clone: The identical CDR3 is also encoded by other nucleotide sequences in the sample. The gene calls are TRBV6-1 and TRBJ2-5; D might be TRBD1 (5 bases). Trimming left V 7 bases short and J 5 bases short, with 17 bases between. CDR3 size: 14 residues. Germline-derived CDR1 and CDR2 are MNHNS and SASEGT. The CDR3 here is CASTDRGGRETQYF. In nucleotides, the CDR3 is TGTGCCAGCACCGATAGGGGTGGGCGTGAGACCCAGTACTTC.

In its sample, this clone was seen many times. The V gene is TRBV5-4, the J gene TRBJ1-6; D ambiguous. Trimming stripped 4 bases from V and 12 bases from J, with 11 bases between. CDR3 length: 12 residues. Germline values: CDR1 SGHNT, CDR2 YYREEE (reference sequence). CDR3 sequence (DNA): TGTGCCAGCAGCCTACGCGCTGAACCCCTCCACTTT. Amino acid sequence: CASSLRAEPLHF.

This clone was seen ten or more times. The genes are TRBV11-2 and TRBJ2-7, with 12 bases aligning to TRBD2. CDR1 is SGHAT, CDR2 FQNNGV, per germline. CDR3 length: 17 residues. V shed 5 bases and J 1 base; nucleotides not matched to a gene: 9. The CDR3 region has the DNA TGTGCCAGCAGCGCGTCACCGGGACTAGCGGGTTCCTACGAGCAGTACTTC. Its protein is CASSASPGLAGSYEQYF.

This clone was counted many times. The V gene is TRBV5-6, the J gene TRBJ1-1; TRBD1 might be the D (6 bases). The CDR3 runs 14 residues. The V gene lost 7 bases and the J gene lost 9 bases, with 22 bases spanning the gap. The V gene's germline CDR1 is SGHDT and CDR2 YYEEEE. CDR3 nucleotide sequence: TGTGCCAGCGCGCTGGGGGCGGGGGGAAGACAAGCTTTCTTT. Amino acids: CASALGAGGRQAFF.

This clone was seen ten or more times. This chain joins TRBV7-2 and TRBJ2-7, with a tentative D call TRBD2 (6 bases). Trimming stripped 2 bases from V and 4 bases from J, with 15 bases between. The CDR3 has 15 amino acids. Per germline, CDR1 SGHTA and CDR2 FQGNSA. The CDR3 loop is CASSLSRAGRYEQYF. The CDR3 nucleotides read TGTGCCAGCAGCTTATCCCGGGCAGGGAGGTACGAGCAGTACTTC.

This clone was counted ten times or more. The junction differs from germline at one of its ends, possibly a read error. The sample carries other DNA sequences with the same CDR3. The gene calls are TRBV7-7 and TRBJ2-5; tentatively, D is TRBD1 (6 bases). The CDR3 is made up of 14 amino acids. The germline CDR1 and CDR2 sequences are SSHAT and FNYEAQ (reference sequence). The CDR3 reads CASSQKGVQETQYF. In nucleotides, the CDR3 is TGTGCTAGCAGCCAAAAGGGGGTTCAAGAGACCCAGTACTTC.

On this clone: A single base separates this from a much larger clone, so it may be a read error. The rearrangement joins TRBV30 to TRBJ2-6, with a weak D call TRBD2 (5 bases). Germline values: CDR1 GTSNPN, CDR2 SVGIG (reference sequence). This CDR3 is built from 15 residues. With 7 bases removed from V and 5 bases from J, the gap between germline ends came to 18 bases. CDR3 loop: CASFQGGLRANVLTF. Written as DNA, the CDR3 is TGTGCCTCCTTCCAAGGTGGACTCCGGGCCAACGTCCTGACTTTC.

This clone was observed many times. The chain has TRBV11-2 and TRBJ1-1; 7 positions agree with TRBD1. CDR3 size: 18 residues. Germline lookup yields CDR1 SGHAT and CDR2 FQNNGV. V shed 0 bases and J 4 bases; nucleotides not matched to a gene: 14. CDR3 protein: CASSLDFSGRGVSTEAFF. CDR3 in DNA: TGTGCCAGCAGCTTAGATTTTAGTGGCAGGGGGGTGAGCACTGAAGCTTTCTTT.

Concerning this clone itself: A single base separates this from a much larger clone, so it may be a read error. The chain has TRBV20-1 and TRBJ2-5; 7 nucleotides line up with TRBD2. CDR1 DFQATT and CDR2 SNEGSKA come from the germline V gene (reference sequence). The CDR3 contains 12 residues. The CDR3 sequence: CRVTSVQETHYF. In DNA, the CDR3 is TGCAGGGTAACTAGCGTTCAAGAGACCCATTACTTC.

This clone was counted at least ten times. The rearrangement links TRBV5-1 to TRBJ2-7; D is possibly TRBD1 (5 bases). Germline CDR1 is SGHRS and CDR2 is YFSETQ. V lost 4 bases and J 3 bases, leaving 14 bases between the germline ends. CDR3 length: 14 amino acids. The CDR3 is CASSQARRGYEQYF. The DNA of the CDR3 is TGCGCCAGCAGCCAAGCCCGAAGGGGCTACGAGCAGTACTTC.

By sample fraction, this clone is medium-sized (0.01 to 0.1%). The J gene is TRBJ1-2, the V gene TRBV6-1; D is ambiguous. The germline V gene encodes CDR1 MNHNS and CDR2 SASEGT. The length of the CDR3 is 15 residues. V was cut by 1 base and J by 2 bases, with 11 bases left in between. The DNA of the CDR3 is TGTGCCAGCAGTGAAGTATGGGCCGTAAACTATGGCTACACCTTC. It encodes CASSEVWAVNYGYTF.